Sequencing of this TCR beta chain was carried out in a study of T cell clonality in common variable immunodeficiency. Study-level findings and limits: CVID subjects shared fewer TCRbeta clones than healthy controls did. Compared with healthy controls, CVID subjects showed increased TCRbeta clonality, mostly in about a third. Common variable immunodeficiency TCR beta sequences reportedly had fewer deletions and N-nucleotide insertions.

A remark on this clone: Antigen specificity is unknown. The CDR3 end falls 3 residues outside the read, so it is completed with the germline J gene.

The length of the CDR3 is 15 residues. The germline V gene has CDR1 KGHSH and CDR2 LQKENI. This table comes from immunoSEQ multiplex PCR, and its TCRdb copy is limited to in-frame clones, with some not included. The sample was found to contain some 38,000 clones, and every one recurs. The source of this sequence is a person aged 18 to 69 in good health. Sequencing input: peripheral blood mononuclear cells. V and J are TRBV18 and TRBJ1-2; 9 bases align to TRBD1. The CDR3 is CASSPGTGYVNDYTF. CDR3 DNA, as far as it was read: TGTGCCAGCTCACCAGGGACAGGGTACGTAAACGAC.